Each of the 8 T cell receptor beta chains below was sequenced from the same sample in a study of cytomegalovirus exposure and HLA in healthy donors. Primers for the PCR totalled 60 Vbeta and 13 Jbeta. TCRdb's table, derived via immunoSEQ multiplex PCR, lists solely in-frame clones and lacks some. The sample gives 150,000 to 200,000 clones, about 79% of which show up once; over 12% is in the top ten. Material for sequencing was PBMCs. The source is a man aged 50 to 60 in good health and CMV-seropositive.

This rearrangement joins TRBV5-4 to TRBJ2-7; 12 bases map to TRBD2. Trimming cost V 2 bases and J 0 bases; bases outside gene matches: 3. The CDR3 loop spans 16 amino acids. Germline CDR1 SGHNT, CDR2 YYREEE (reference sequence). The DNA for the CDR3 is TGTGCCAGCAGCTTACCTAGCGGGGGGGCCTCCTACGAGCAGTACTTC. Its protein product is CASSLPSGGASYEQYF.

For the CDR3, the DNA is TGTGCCAGCAGCGTAGCGGAGGATGAGCAGTTCTTC. This encodes CASSVAEDEQFF. The gene calls are TRBV9 and TRBJ2-1; the D gene is possibly TRBD2 (5 bases). Trimming removed 0 bases at V and 8 bases at J, with 6 bases between. Germline loops: CDR1 SGDLS, CDR2 YYNGEE. The CDR3 covers 12 residues.

This chain connects TRBV5-1 to TRBJ1-2; D is undetermined. CDR1 and CDR2 from the germline V gene are SGHRS and YFSETQ. V lost 4 bases, J lost 2 bases, and 12 bases lay in between. The CDR3 totals 14 residues. CDR3 residues: CASSIQTSNYGYTF. CDR3 DNA: TGCGCCAGCAGCATTCAGACAAGCAACTATGGCTACACCTTC.

V is TRBV2 and J is TRBJ2-2, with 9 bases lining up with TRBD1. The CDR3 is 15 amino acids. J was trimmed by 6 bases and V by 6 bases; bases with no gene match: 8. Germline loops: CDR1 SNHLY, CDR2 FYNNEI. In DNA, the CDR3 is TGTGCCAGCAGATCAGGGACAGGGTATGCCGGGGAGCTGTTTTTT. Translation: CASRSGTGYAGELFF.

The J gene is TRBJ2-2, the V gene TRBV21-1; the table's D call TRBD1 went unverified against the DNA. TRBV21-1 has pseudogene status. The CDR3 spans 15 residues. CDR3 in amino acids: CASRPDRKNTGELFF. The DNA of the CDR3 is TGTGCCAGCAGGCCCGACAGGAAGAACACCGGGGAGCTGTTTTTT.

J is TRBJ1-3 and V is TRBV7-2; weak D call: TRBD1 (6 bases). CDR3 length: 17 amino acids. V lost 2 bases to trimming and J lost 0 bases, with 14 bases between them. Germline CDR1 SGHTA, CDR2 FQGNSA. This chain's CDR3 is CASSLFQGKHSGNTIYF. The CDR3 nucleotides are TGTGCCAGCAGCTTATTCCAGGGGAAGCACTCTGGAAACACCATATATTTT.

CDR3 bases: TGTGCCAGCAGTTCGGACAGGGAACTCTACGAGCAGTACTTC. This encodes CASSSDRELYEQYF. The chain combines TRBV27 with TRBJ2-7, with TRBD1 matching over 8 bases. Germline V gene lookup returns CDR1 MNHEY and CDR2 SMNVEV (reference sequence). Losses at the gene ends were 4 bases for V and 3 bases for J; bases not matched to a gene: 5. The CDR3 runs to 14 residues.

The gene calls are TRBV5-5 and TRBJ1-5; 8 bases are a match to TRBD1. The CDR3 has 15 amino acids. V lost 4 bases to trimming and J lost 11 bases; unmatched junction nucleotides: 14. In germline, CDR1 is SGHKS, CDR2 YYEKEE (reference sequence). The CDR3 region is CASSGRDRLGEAQHF. The CDR3 nucleotides are TGTGCCAGCAGCGGCCGGGACAGGTTGGGGGAAGCCCAGCATTTT. The full variable domain, rest sourced from reference TRBV5-5 and TRBJ1-5, is DAGVTQSPTHLIKTRGQQVTLRCSPISGHKSVSWYQQVLGQGPQFIFQYYEKEERGRGNFPDRFSARQFPNYSSELNVNALLLGDSALYLCASSGRDRLGEAQHFGDGTRLSIL.